This T cell receptor beta chain was identified during a study of blood T cell repertoires in COVID-19. Study-level information: The samples span acute and convalescent COVID-19 from the United States, Italy and Spain.

Before being deemed recovered, Cohort 3 donors had two negative PCRs, clearance, or symptom resolution. Trimming at V came to 1 base and at J to 8 bases, leaving 12 bases not matched to a gene. Germline assignment: CDR1 SGHVS and CDR2 FNYEAQ. This CDR3 has 17 residues. The data were produced by immunoSEQ multiplex PCR, yet TCRdb's version contains in-frame clones alone and is incomplete. The sample yields roughly 250,000 clones, about 87% seen once. The V and J genes are TRBV7-6 and TRBJ2-1; 9 positions agree with TRBD2. The sample was PBMCs or T cells enriched from blood (not recorded which). The sequence derives from a woman between 50 and 59 years old who had recovered from COVID-19. As DNA, the CDR3 is TGTGCCAGCAGCTTAGGTTCAGTTAGCGGGAGAGGTTATGAGCAGTTCTTC. Translated, it gives CASSLGSVSGRGYEQFF.